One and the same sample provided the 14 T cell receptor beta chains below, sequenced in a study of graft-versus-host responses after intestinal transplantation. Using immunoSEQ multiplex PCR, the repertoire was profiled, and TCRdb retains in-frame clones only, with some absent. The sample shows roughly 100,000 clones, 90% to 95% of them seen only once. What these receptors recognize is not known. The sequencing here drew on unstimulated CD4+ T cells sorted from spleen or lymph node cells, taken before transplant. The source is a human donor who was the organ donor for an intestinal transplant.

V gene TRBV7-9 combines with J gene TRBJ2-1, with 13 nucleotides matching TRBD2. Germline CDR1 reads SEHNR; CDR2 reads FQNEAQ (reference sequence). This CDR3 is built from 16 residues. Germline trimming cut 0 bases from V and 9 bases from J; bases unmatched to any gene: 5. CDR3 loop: CASSLATSGGAIEQFF. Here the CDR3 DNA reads TGTGCCAGCAGCTTAGCCACTAGCGGGGGGGCCATTGAGCAGTTCTTC.

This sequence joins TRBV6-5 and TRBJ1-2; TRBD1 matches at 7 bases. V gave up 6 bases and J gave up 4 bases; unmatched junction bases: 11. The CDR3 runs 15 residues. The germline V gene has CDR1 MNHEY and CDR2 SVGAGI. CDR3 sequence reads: CASRNRRGKIYGYTF. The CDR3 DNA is TGTGCCAGCAGGAACCGCAGGGGGAAGATCTATGGCTACACCTTC.

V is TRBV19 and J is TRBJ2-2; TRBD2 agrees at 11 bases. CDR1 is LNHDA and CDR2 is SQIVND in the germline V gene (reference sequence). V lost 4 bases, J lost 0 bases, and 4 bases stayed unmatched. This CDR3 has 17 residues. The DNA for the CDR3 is TGTGCCAGTAGTAAACTAGCGGGGGCTGCGAACACCGGGGAGCTGTTTTTT. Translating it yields CASSKLAGAANTGELFF.

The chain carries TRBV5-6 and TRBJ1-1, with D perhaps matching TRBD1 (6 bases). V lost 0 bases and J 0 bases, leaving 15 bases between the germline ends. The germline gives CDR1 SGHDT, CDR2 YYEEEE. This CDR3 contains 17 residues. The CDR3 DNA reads TGTGCCAGCAGCTTGGTTATGACAGGTTTCATGAACACTGAAGCTTTCTTT. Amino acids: CASSLVMTGFMNTEAFF. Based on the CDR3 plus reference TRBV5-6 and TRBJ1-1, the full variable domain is DAGVTQSPTHLIKTRGQQVTLRCSPKSGHDTVSWYQQALGQGPQFIFQYYEEEERQRGNFPDRFSGHQFPNYSSELNVNALLLGDSALYLCASSLVMTGFMNTEAFFGQGTRLTVV.

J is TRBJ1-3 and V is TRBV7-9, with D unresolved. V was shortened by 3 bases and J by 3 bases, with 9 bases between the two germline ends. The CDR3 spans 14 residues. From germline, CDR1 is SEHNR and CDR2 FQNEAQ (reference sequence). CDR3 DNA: TGTGCCAGCAGCTTCGGGAGGTTTGGAAACACCATATATTTT. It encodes CASSFGRFGNTIYF.

The CDR3 region is CAISESGPRGTYEQYF. The DNA of the CDR3 is TGTGCCATCAGTGAGTCGGGTCCTCGGGGGACCTACGAGCAGTACTTC. The V call is TRBV10-3, the J call TRBJ2-7, with a weak D call TRBD2 (6 bases). V lost 0 bases, J lost 2 bases, and 14 bases lay in between. The CDR3 is 16 amino acids. Germline lookup yields CDR1 ENHRY and CDR2 SYGVKD.

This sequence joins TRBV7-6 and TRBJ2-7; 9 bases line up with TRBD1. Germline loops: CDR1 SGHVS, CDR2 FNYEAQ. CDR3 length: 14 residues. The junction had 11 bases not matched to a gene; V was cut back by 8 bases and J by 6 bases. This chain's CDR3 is CASSLGQGGIEQYF. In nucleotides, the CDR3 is TGTGCCAGCTCGCTGGGACAGGGAGGTATCGAGCAGTACTTC.

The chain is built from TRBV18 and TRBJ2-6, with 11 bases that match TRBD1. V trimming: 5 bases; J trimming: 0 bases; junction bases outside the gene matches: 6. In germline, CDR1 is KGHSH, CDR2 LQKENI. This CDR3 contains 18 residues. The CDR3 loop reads CASSSTGTGGSGANVLTF. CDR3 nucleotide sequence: TGTGCCAGCTCATCCACCGGGACAGGGGGCTCTGGGGCCAACGTCCTGACTTTC.

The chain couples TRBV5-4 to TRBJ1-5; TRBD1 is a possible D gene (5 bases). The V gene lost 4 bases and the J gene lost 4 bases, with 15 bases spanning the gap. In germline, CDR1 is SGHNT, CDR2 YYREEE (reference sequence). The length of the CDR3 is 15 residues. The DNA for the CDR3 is TGTGCCAGCAGCCATGTCCTAAGGGGAAATCAGCCCCAGCATTTT. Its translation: CASSHVLRGNQPQHF. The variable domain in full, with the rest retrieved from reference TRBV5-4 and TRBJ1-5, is ETGVTQSPTHLIKTRGQQVTLRCSSQSGHNTVSWYQQALGQGPQFIFQYYREEENGRGNFPPRFSGLQFPNYSSELNVNALELDDSALYLCASSHVLRGNQPQHFGDGTRLSIL.

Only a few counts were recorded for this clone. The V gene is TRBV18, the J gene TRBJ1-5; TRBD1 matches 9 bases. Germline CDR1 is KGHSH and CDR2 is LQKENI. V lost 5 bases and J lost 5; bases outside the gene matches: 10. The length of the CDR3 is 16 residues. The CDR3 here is CASSVGTGNAHQPQHF. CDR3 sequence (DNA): TGTGCCAGCTCAGTTGGGACAGGGAATGCGCATCAGCCCCAGCATTTT.

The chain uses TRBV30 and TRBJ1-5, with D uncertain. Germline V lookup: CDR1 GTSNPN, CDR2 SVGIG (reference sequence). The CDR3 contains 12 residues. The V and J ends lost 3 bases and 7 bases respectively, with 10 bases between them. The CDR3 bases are TGTGCCTGGAGCTTAACACACCAGCCCCAGCATTTT. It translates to CAWSLTHQPQHF.

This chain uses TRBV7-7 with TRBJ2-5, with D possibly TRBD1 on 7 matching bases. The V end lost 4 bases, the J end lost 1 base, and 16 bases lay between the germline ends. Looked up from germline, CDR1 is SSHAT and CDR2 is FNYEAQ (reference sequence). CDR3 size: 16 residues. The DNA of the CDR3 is TGTGCCAGCAGCTCAGGGGGTGCCGGGGGCCAAGAGACCCAGTACTTC. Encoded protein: CASSSGGAGGQETQYF. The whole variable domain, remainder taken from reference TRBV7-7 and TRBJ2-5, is GAGVSQSPRYKVTKRGQDVTLRCDPISSHATLYWYQQALGQGPEFLTYFNYEAQPDKSGLPSDRFSAERPEGSISTLTIQRTEQRDSAMYRCASSSGGAGGQETQYFGPGTRLLVL.

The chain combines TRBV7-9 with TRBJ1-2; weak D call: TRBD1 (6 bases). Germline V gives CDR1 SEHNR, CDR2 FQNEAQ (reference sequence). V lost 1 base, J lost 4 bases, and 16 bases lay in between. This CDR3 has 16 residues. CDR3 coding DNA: TGTGCCAGCAGCTTAGTACAGGGTATCGGCACCTATGGCTACACCTTC. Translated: CASSLVQGIGTYGYTF.

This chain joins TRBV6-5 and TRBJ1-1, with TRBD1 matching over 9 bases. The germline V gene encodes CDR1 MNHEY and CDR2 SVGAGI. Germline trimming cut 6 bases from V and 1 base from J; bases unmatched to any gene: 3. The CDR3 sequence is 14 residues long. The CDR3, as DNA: TGTGCCAGCAGCCGGACAGGGGCGAACACTGAAGCTTTCTTT. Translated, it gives CASSRTGANTEAFF.